One sample yielded the 21 T cell receptor beta chains listed below, sequenced in a study of blood T cell repertoires in COVID-19. Clones were read by immunoSEQ multiplex PCR, and TCRdb kept only the in-frame ones, dropping some. This sample yields approximately 170,000 clones, of which 80% to 90% are seen a single time; 1.5% to 2% belongs to the top ten. Sequencing used peripheral blood. These receptors all stem from a man aged 18 to 29 who had recovered from COVID-19.

In DNA form, the CDR3 reads TGCGCCAGCAGCCAGTCGGGACAGGGGGCTTTGACTAATGAAAAACTGTTTTTT. Residues: CASSQSGQGALTNEKLFF. This rearrangement joins TRBV4-1 to TRBJ1-4; TRBD1 agrees at 12 bases. CDR3 length: 18 amino acids. V lost 3 bases, J lost 2 bases, and 7 bases stayed unmatched. Per the germline V gene, CDR1 is MGHRA and CDR2 is YSYEKL.

The chain is built from TRBV4-1 and TRBJ2-7, with TRBD1 matching 10 bases. J was trimmed by 4 bases and V by 5 bases; bases with no gene match: 5. Germline V gives CDR1 MGHRA, CDR2 YSYEKL. The CDR3 consists of 14 residues. For the CDR3, the DNA is TGCGCCAGCAGCTGGGACAGGGGTGGGTACGAGCAGTACTTC. Translation: CASSWDRGGYEQYF.

The V and J genes are TRBV3-1 (or the pseudogene TRBV3-2) and TRBJ1-2, with D perhaps TRBD1 (5 bases). This CDR3 contains 13 residues. V was shortened by 2 bases and J by 5 bases, with 9 bases between the two germline ends. Germline CDR1 and CDR2: LGHDT and YNNKEL (reference sequence). The CDR3 DNA reads as TGTGCCAGCAGCCAACAGGGTTGGTATGGCTACACCTTC. It codes for CASSQQGWYGYTF.

The rearrangement uses TRBV28 and TRBJ2-7; tentative D call: TRBD2 (6 bases). The CDR3 length is 11 residues. V lost 6 bases to trimming and J lost 11 bases, with 14 bases between them. In germline, CDR1 is MDHEN, CDR2 SYDVKM. The CDR3 loop is CASRRGGFKYF. The CDR3 nucleotides read TGTGCCAGCAGGCGGGGAGGTTTTAAGTACTTC. The full variable domain, rest sourced from reference TRBV28 and TRBJ2-7, is DVKVTQSSRYLVKRTGEKVFLECVQDMDHENMFWYRQDPGLGLRLIYFSYDVKMKEKGDIPEGYSVSREKKERFSLILESASTNQTSMYLCASRRGGFKYFGPGTRLTVT.

The chain carries TRBV4-3 and TRBJ2-5, with D tentatively TRBD2 (5 bases). The germline V gene encodes CDR1 LGHNA and CDR2 YSLEER. Trimming removed 1 base at V and 4 bases at J, with 13 bases between. This CDR3 is built from 15 residues. The CDR3 DNA follows: TGCGCCAGCAGCCAAGGAAGGCTAGCTTCAGAGACCCAGTACTTC. Its protein is CASSQGRLASETQYF.

J is TRBJ1-5 and V is TRBV27; tentative D call: TRBD1 (5 bases). The CDR3 covers 14 residues. CDR1 MNHEY and CDR2 SMNVEV come from the germline V gene (reference sequence). The V end lost 3 bases, the J end lost 6 bases, and 12 bases lay between the germline ends. The CDR3 is CASSLKAGLQPQHF. The CDR3 coding sequence is TGTGCCAGCAGTTTGAAGGCAGGGCTTCAGCCCCAGCATTTT.

The J gene is TRBJ2-2, the V gene TRBV7-3; tentatively, D is TRBD1 (6 bases). The CDR3 length is 15 residues. Trimming took off 5 bases at V and 9 bases at J, with 19 bases between the two ends. Germline V gene lookup returns CDR1 SGHTA and CDR2 FQGTGA. In DNA, the CDR3 is TGTGCCAGCAGCCGAAGGGGGACGGGCCGGAGGGAGCTGTTTTTT. Protein: CASSRRGTGRRELFF. The variable domain in full, completed from reference TRBV7-3 and TRBJ2-2, reads GAGVSQTPSNKVTEKGKYVELRCDPISGHTALYWYRQSLGQGPEFLIYFQGTGAADDSGLPNDRFFAVRPEGSVSTLKIQRTERGDSAVYLCASSRRGTGRRELFFGEGSRLTVL.

The V gene is TRBV19, the J gene TRBJ1-4; D gene uncertain. Germline V gives CDR1 LNHDA, CDR2 SQIVND (reference sequence). V shed 4 bases and J shed 1 base, with 13 bases lying between them. The CDR3 has 16 residues. The CDR3 DNA is TGTGCCAGTAGTAGGAGGGAAGGTAGAACTAATGAAAAACTGTTTTTT. This sequence encodes CASSRREGRTNEKLFF.

The chain links TRBV19 to TRBJ2-7; D is undetermined. Germline V CDR1 and CDR2: LNHDA, SQIVND (reference sequence). The CDR3 totals 15 residues. Trimming removed 5 bases from V and 0 bases from J, with 14 bases in between. CDR3 amino acids: CASSFTHLYSYEQYF. For the CDR3, the DNA is TGTGCCAGTAGTTTCACCCACCTCTACTCCTACGAGCAGTACTTC.

This chain joins TRBV6-2 or TRBV6-3 and TRBJ2-3; TRBD2 matches at 10 bases. The length of the CDR3 is 16 residues. J lost 5 bases, V lost 5 bases, and 10 bases had no gene match. Germline V gene sequence: CDR1 MNHEY, CDR2 SVGEGT. The CDR3 sequence: CASSDLSGRGLDTQYF. In DNA form, the CDR3 reads TGTGCCAGCAGTGACCTGAGCGGGAGGGGGTTAGATACGCAGTATTTT.

The chain joins TRBV30 to TRBJ1-2; D gene ambiguous. V gave up 2 bases and J gave up 5 bases, with 6 bases separating them. Germline lookup yields CDR1 GTSNPN and CDR2 SVGIG (reference sequence). CDR3 length: 11 amino acids. CDR3 protein: CAWSPGYGYTF. Written as DNA, the CDR3 is TGTGCCTGGAGTCCGGGGTATGGCTACACCTTC.

The genes are TRBV2 and TRBJ2-3, with 7 positions matching TRBD2. This CDR3 region has 15 residues. CDR1 and CDR2 from the germline V gene are SNHLY and FYNNEI. With V trimmed by 6 bases and J by 0 bases, 6 bases remained unmatched. Written as DNA, the CDR3 is TGTGCCAGCAGGCCCTCTAGCGGCAGCACAGATACGCAGTATTTT. This encodes CASRPSSGSTDTQYF.

The rearrangement joins TRBV3-1 (or the pseudogene TRBV3-2) to TRBJ2-2; the match to TRBD1 covers 8 bases. Germline assignment: CDR1 LGHDT and CDR2 YNNKEL (reference sequence). V lost 8 bases and J lost 1; bases outside the gene matches: 6. The CDR3 contains 15 residues. CDR3 bases: TGTGCCAGCCAATCCGGGACAGGGAACACCGGGGAGCTGTTTTTT. This encodes CASQSGTGNTGELFF.

The chain couples TRBV19 to TRBJ1-1, with D unclear. The CDR3 length is 16 residues. The germline V gene encodes CDR1 LNHDA and CDR2 SQIVND (reference sequence). Trimming cost V 0 bases and J 1 base, with 12 bases left between them. The CDR3 reads CASSIDPSRGNTEAFF. CDR3 nucleotides: TGTGCCAGTAGTATAGATCCGTCTCGAGGGAACACTGAAGCTTTCTTT.

This chain uses TRBV5-1 with TRBJ1-2; D may be TRBD1 (5 bases). The germline V gene has CDR1 SGHRS and CDR2 YFSETQ. This CDR3 has 12 residues. The V and J ends lost 0 bases and 8 bases respectively, with 8 bases between them. The CDR3 sequence is CASSLAGNGYTF. For the CDR3, the DNA is TGCGCCAGCAGCTTGGCAGGGAACGGCTACACCTTC.

The V gene is TRBV5-1, the J gene TRBJ2-1; a weak D match, TRBD2 (5 bases). Germline assignment: CDR1 SGHRS and CDR2 YFSETQ. The CDR3 runs to 13 residues. The germline V and J ends were trimmed by 0 bases and 9 bases, with 10 bases remaining between them. The CDR3 here is CASSLGDRGEQFF. The CDR3 DNA reads TGCGCCAGCAGCTTGGGGGATCGGGGTGAGCAGTTCTTC.

The gene calls are TRBV6-5 and TRBJ1-1; a possible D gene is TRBD1 (6 bases). The V end was cut by 4 bases, the J end by 6 bases, with 12 bases between. Germline V gene data show CDR1 as MNHEY and CDR2 as SVGAGI. This CDR3 region has 13 residues. CDR3 protein: CASSLQGPPEAFF. CDR3 sequence (DNA): TGTGCCAGCAGTTTACAGGGCCCACCTGAAGCTTTCTTT.

The CDR3 DNA reads TGTGCCAGCAGTTCAGCGGGAGCCCCGAACACCGGGGAGCTGTTTTTT. This sequence encodes CASSSAGAPNTGELFF. This chain uses TRBV6-5 with TRBJ2-2; TRBD2 matches 8 bases. This CDR3 has 16 amino acids. In germline, CDR1 is MNHEY, CDR2 SVGAGI. The J segment lost 0 bases and the V segment lost 4 bases, leaving 4 bases of the junction unmatched.

The V and J genes are TRBV19 and TRBJ2-7; D is perhaps TRBD2 (6 bases). The CDR3 spans 16 residues. Germline assignment: CDR1 LNHDA and CDR2 SQIVND (reference sequence). V lost 3 bases to trimming and J lost 2 bases, with 17 bases between them. CDR3 sequence: CASSILPGESPYEQYF. DNA of the CDR3: TGTGCCAGTAGTATCCTTCCGGGAGAGTCACCCTACGAGCAGTACTTC.

The chain uses TRBV2 and TRBJ2-7; perhaps TRBD2 as D (6 bases). The V and J ends lost 6 bases and 7 bases respectively, with 13 bases between them. Germline loops: CDR1 SNHLY, CDR2 FYNNEI. The CDR3 contains 12 residues. CDR3 loop: CASSPVAGEQYF. For the CDR3, the DNA is TGTGCCAGCAGCCCAGTGGCGGGGGAGCAGTACTTC.

This rearrangement joins TRBV6-6 to TRBJ2-7; D gene ambiguous. The CDR3 consists of 15 residues. Germline V gives CDR1 MNHNY, CDR2 SVGAGI (reference sequence). The V gene lost 2 bases and the J gene lost 0 bases, with 11 bases spanning the gap. The CDR3 is CASSYTTLFSYEQYF. CDR3 sequence (DNA): TGTGCCAGCAGTTACACAACACTATTCTCCTACGAGCAGTACTTC.